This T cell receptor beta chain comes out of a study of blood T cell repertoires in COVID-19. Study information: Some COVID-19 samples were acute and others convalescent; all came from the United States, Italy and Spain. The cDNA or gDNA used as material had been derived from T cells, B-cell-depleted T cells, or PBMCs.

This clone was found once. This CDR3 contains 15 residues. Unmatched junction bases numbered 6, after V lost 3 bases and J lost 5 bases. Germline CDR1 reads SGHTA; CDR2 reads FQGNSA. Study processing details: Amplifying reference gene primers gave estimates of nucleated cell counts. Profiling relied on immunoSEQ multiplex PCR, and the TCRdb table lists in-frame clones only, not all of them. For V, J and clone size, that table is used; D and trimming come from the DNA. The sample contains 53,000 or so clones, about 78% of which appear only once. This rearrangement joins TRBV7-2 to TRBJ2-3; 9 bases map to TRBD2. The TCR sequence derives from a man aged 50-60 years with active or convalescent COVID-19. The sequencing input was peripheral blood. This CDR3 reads CASSLSGLALDTQYF. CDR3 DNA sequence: TGTGCCAGCAGCTTGTCAGGACTAGCGTTAGATACGCAGTATTTT.